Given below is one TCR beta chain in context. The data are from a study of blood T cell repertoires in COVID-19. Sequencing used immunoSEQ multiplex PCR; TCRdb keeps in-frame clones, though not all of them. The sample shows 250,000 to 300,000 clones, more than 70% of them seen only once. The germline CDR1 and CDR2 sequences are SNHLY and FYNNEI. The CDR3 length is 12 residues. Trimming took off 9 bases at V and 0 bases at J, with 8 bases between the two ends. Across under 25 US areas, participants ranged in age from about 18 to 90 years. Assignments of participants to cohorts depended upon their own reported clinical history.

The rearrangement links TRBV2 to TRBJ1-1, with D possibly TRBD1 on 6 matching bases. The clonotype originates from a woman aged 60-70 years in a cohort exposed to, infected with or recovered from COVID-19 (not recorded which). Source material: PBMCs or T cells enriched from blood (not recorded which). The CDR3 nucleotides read TGTGCCAGACAGGGACTGAACACTGAAGCTTTCTTT. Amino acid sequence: CARQGLNTEAFF.